This TCR beta chain was captured by sequencing in a study of vaccination and CD4 T cells after COVID-19. Background on the study: Six men and four women formed the convalescents, two being Hispanic. Post-COVID draws came a median roughly 100 days after diagnosis (range 35 to 161).

Treatment defined: roughly 10-day PBMC culture with coronavirus spike peptide pools or control peptides (ViraFEST assay). Half the growth medium was swapped for new IL-2 medium on days 3 and 7. After about 11 days of culture, CD4+ T cells were negatively selected. As regards this clonotype: What it binds is not known.

Cultured CD4+ T-cell DNA underwent Oncomine TCR Beta short-read sequencing. From the PCR reads, TCRdb called clonotypes with MiXCR, one entry per CDR3 protein. This sample carries about 13,000 distinct CDR3 sequences, approximately 45% of them seen once, and the ten largest clones take roughly 7.3%. The V segment lost 10 bases and the J segment 13 bases; nucleotides outside the gene matches: 23. CDR3 length: 16 residues. The germline V gene has CDR1 MNHNS and CDR2 SASEGT. This sequence was found in a human donor who had recovered from COVID-19. The chain recombines TRBV6-1 with TRBJ2-1; 9 bases map to TRBD2. Sample: CD4+ T cells from blood, cultured in vitro, taken after SARS-CoV-2 vaccination. Here the CDR3 reads CATMGIRREGLRGQFF. The CDR3 DNA reads TGTGCCACGATGGGGATTCGGCGGGAGGGCCTTAGGGGTCAGTTCTTC.